In this sample, the clone carrying this T cell receptor beta chain turned up a few times. Its antigen is as yet unknown. A single record per CDR3 protein comes from TCRdb applying MiXCR to the reads. The sample lists about 280,000 distinct CDR3 sequences, approximately 22% occurring once. The data derive from a study of T cell repertoires in cytomegalovirus infection. This CDR3 is 14 amino acids long. The V gene lost 0 bases and the J gene lost 0 bases, with 6 bases spanning the gap. The V gene's germline CDR1 is MNHEY and CDR2 SVGEGT. Findings of the study overall: CMV-specific TCR beta clonotypes restricted by HLA-C were the ones dominating the ex vivo response.

J is TRBJ2-7 and V is TRBV6-2 or TRBV6-3, with no clear D. The specimen comprised cultured PBMCs, sampled from culture after CMV antigen stimulation. The receptor was derived from a human donor in good health (CMV status not recorded). Some clones in this sample may be carry-over from other donors' samples. The CDR3 region is CASSYSSSSYEQYF. CDR3 DNA: TGTGCCAGCAGTTACTCGAGCAGCTCCTACGAGCAGTACTTC.